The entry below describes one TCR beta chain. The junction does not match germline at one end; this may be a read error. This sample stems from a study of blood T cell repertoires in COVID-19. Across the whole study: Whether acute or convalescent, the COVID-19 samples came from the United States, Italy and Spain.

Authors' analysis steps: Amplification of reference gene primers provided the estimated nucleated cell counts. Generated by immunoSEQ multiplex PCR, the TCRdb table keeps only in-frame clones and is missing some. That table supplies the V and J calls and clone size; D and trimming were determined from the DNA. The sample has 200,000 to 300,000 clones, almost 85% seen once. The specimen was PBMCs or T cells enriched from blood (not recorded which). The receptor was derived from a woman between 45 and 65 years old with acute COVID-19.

CDR3 region: CASTLIGGLILF. Written as DNA, the CDR3 is TGTGCCAGCACCTTAATCGGGGGACTTATCCTCTTC. The gene calls are TRBV5-8 and TRBJ2-1; maybe TRBD2 (6 bases). This CDR3 spans 12 amino acids. Germline CDR1 SGHTS, CDR2 YDEGEE.